These T cell receptor beta chains were read from a single sample in a study of cytomegalovirus exposure and HLA in healthy donors. Repertoires were generated with immunoSEQ multiplex PCR, while TCRdb's copy carries only in-frame clones and drops some. Here the sample spans hundreds of thousands of clones, roughly 87% being singletons. Sequencing was carried out using PBMCs. The source is a man younger than 35 in good health and CMV-seropositive. CDR3s include the opening cysteine and the closing phenylalanine or tryptophan. Fields, in order: CDR3 protein, CDR3 DNA, CDR3 length, V gene, clone size, J gene, D gene. A D gene is named only where the DNA matches it firmly. Clone size is given for some rows only: seen once, a few or many times, or a class if the clone is expanded.

CAITGATSTDTQYF,TGTGCCATCACTGGGGCAACTAGCACAGATACGCAGTATTTT,14,TRBV10-3,.,TRBJ2-3,.
CASSLSGDLSYEQYF,TGTGCCAGCAGTTTATCGGGGGACCTTTCCTACGAGCAGTACTTC,15,TRBV27,.,TRBJ2-7,.
CASSSRAGAALSYEQYF,TGTGCCAGCAGCTCCCGAGCGGGAGCTGCCCTCTCCTACGAGCAGTACTTC,17,TRBV7-9,.,TRBJ2-7,TRBD2
CASSPKDRVWGVGTDTQYF,TGTGCCAGCAGCCCCAAGGACAGGGTTTGGGGGGTCGGCACAGATACGCAGTATTTT,19,TRBV5-8,.,TRBJ2-3,TRBD1
CASRPREAGPNYGYTF,TGTGCCAGCAGGCCTAGAGAGGCAGGTCCTAACTATGGCTACACCTTC,16,TRBV5-4,.,TRBJ1-2,.
CATSRDLGAPYEQYF,TGTGCCACCAGCAGAGATTTGGGGGCACCCTACGAGCAGTACTTC,15,TRBV15,.,TRBJ2-7,.
CASSRSNLGGEQYF,TGTGCCAGCAGCCGATCCAATCTTGGGGGCGAGCAGTACTTC,14,TRBV7-9,.,TRBJ2-7,.
CASFREGTQYF,TGCGCCAGCTTTCGAGAGGGGACCCAGTACTTC,11,TRBV5-1,once,TRBJ2-5,.
CASSHDPGSTYEQYF,TGTGCCAGCAGCCACGATCCCGGGTCCACCTACGAGCAGTACTTC,15,TRBV14,.,TRBJ2-7,.
CASSLGGGSPDTQYF,TGCGCCAGCAGCTTAGGGGGAGGGAGCCCAGATACGCAGTATTTT,15,TRBV5-1,.,TRBJ2-3,.
CAILDRGDLTDTQYF,TGTGCCATTCTCGACAGGGGGGACTTGACAGATACGCAGTATTTT,15,TRBV15,.,TRBJ2-3,TRBD1
CASSLATGREQYF,TGTGCCAGCAGCTTGGCCACAGGGCGCGAGCAGTACTTC,13,TRBV5-6,.,TRBJ2-7,.
CASSLGDRENTEAFF,TGTGCCAGCAGCTTGGGGGACAGGGAGAACACTGAAGCTTTCTTT,15,TRBV5-4,.,TRBJ1-1,TRBD1
CSTSGRAGETQYF,TGTTCCACTAGCGGGAGGGCCGGAGAGACCCAGTACTTC,13,TRBV7-2,.,TRBJ2-5,TRBD2
CASGAGLGTFYEQYF,TGCGCCAGCGGGGCAGGACTAGGAACGTTCTACGAGCAGTACTTC,15,TRBV5-1,.,TRBJ2-7,TRBD2
CASSLYEKLFF,TGTGCCAGCAGCTTGTATGAAAAACTGTTTTTT,11,TRBV7-8,once,TRBJ1-4,.
CAWGRDRRLYEQYF,TGTGCCTGGGGAAGGGACAGGCGCCTCTACGAGCAGTACTTC,14,TRBV30,.,TRBJ2-7,TRBD1
CASSYNFGQGIHEQYF,TGTGCCAGCAGTTACAATTTCGGGCAGGGTATTCACGAGCAGTACTTC,16,TRBV6-5,.,TRBJ2-7,.
CAISESTQKLFF,TGTGCCATCAGTGAGTCGACCCAAAAACTGTTTTTT,12,TRBV10-3,.,TRBJ1-4,.
CASSLDSLTTVGEKLFF,TGTGCCAGCAGCCTTGACAGCTTAACCACCGTGGGTGAAAAACTGTTTTTT,17,TRBV5-5,.,TRBJ1-4,.
CSVAQGDSNQPQHF,TGCAGCGTCGCTCAGGGTGATAGCAATCAGCCCCAGCATTTT,14,TRBV29-1,once,TRBJ1-5,.
CASSGEGPSYEQYF,TGTGCCAGCAGTGGGGAGGGGCCCTCCTACGAGCAGTACTTC,14,TRBV6-1,few,TRBJ2-7,TRBD2
CATSKIGGDSPSHTGELFF,TGTGCCACCAGCAAGATTGGGGGGGATTCTCCTTCCCACACCGGGGAGCTGTTTTTT,19,TRBV15,.,TRBJ2-2,TRBD2
CASSLSWGRASYNEQFF,TGTGCCAGCAGTTTATCGTGGGGGAGGGCTTCCTACAATGAGCAGTTCTTC,17,TRBV27,.,TRBJ2-1,TRBD2
CASSPTGQEVYGYTF,TGTGCCAGCTCACCTACAGGACAGGAAGTCTATGGCTACACCTTC,15,TRBV18,.,TRBJ1-2,TRBD1
CASIYYNEQFF,TGTGCCAGCATATACTACAATGAGCAGTTCTTC,11,TRBV2,.,TRBJ2-1,.
CAFPLLGQVDTGELFF,TGTGCCTTCCCTCTTTTGGGACAGGTTGACACCGGGGAGCTGTTTTTT,16,TRBV7-9,.,TRBJ2-2,TRBD1
CASSIGGDGYTF,TGCGCCAGCAGTATAGGTGGGGATGGCTACACCTTC,12,TRBV5-1,.,TRBJ1-2,.
CASSGDTEAFF,TGTGCCAGCAGTGGGGACACTGAAGCTTTCTTT,11,TRBV2,.,TRBJ1-1,.
CASSLTGLNQPQHF,TGTGCCAGCAGCTTGACAGGGCTCAATCAGCCCCAGCATTTT,14,TRBV28,.,TRBJ1-5,TRBD1
CAHRLAGGPGTQYF,TGTGCGCACAGACTAGCGGGAGGGCCGGGTACGCAGTATTTT,14,TRBV30,.,TRBJ2-3,TRBD2
CASSYGRGRATEAFF,TGTGCCAGCAGTTACGGACGGGGGCGAGCCACTGAAGCTTTCTTT,15,TRBV6-5,.,TRBJ1-1,.
CASSLFLRGAFF,TGTGCCAGCAGTTTGTTCCTCCGGGGCGCTTTCTTT,12,TRBV28,.,TRBJ1-1,.
CASSKPGGRTGELFF,TGTGCCAGCAGCAAACCCGGGGGGCGTACCGGGGAGCTGTTTTTT,15,TRBV28,.,TRBJ2-2,.
CASSLGTGEKLFF,TGTGCCAGCAGCTTAGGGACAGGGGAAAAACTGTTTTTT,13,TRBV7-3,.,TRBJ1-4,TRBD1
CASSPTVVGDTQYF,TGTGCCAGCAGCCCGACCGTAGTGGGAGATACGCAGTATTTT,14,TRBV7-3,few,TRBJ2-3,.
CASSFSLTSGFSWNYEQYF,TGTGCCAGCAGCTTCTCCCTGACTAGCGGGTTTAGTTGGAACTACGAGCAGTACTTC,19,TRBV11-2,once,TRBJ2-7,TRBD2
CASSSGQGTEAFF,TGTGCCAGCAGTTCGGGGCAAGGCACTGAAGCTTTCTTT,13,TRBV27,.,TRBJ1-1,.
CASSYSGSGYEQYF,TGTGCCAGCAGTTATAGCGGGAGTGGGTACGAGCAGTACTTC,14,TRBV28,.,TRBJ2-7,TRBD2
CASSEVARGYYGYTF,TGTGCCAGCAGTGAAGTGGCCAGGGGCTACTATGGCTACACCTTC,15,TRBV6-1,.,TRBJ1-2,.
CASSYHRQGSGGYTF,TGTGCCAGCAGTTACCACAGACAGGGATCGGGTGGCTACACCTTC,15,TRBV6-5,.,TRBJ1-2,TRBD1
CASSPRDGSYEQYF,TGTGCCAGCAGTCCCCGGGACGGCTCCTACGAGCAGTACTTC,14,TRBV27,few,TRBJ2-7,.
CASSFGVQNTEAFF,TGTGCCAGCAGTTTCGGAGTCCAGAACACTGAAGCTTTCTTT,14,TRBV27,.,TRBJ1-1,.
CASSLRQGHSTDTQYF,TGTGCCAGCAGTTTGCGACAGGGGCATAGCACAGATACGCAGTATTTT,16,TRBV28,.,TRBJ2-3,TRBD1
CSVGTGGEKLFF,TGCAGCGTTGGGACAGGGGGCGAAAAACTGTTTTTT,12,TRBV29-1,.,TRBJ1-4,TRBD1
CASSLGNYGYTF,TGTGCCAGCAGCTTAGGCAATTATGGCTACACCTTC,12,TRBV7-9,.,TRBJ1-2,.
CASSSIVRAEAFF,TGTGCCAGCAGCTCCATTGTCCGGGCGGAAGCTTTCTTT,13,TRBV7-2,.,TRBJ1-1,.
CASMEGATQETQYF,TGTGCCAGCATGGAGGGGGCGACCCAAGAGACCCAGTACTTC,14,TRBV6-1,.,TRBJ2-5,.
CASSTAGGGRYQETQYF,TGTGCCAGCAGCACCGCCGGGGGCGGGAGGTACCAAGAGACCCAGTACTTC,17,TRBV9,many,TRBJ2-5,TRBD2
CASTRTGLNYGYTF,TGTGCCAGCACTAGGACAGGCTTAAACTATGGCTACACCTTC,14,TRBV2,.,TRBJ1-2,TRBD1